The 15 T cell receptor beta chains below come from one sample, sequenced in a study of blood T cell repertoires in COVID-19 (dated by TCRdb to about 2020). Library preparation used the immunoSEQ multiplex PCR assay. The clones in this table, taken by TCRdb from immuneACCESS, are in-frame only. Not every clone is retained; where verified, under half of the shortfall comes from an unresolved V gene, and the cause of the rest is unknown. This sample gives approximately 290,000 clones in total; 87% of them show up just once. Jointly, the top ten make up 2% to 3% of the sample. Sequencing was done on a sample of peripheral blood. The receptors were gathered from a man between 18 and 29 years old with active or convalescent COVID-19.

The V gene is TRBV5-6, the J gene TRBJ1-5; the D gene is possibly TRBD1 (6 bases). V was shortened by 3 bases and J by 5 bases, with 15 bases between the two germline ends. The CDR3 totals 15 residues. Germline V CDR1 and CDR2: SGHDT, YYEEEE. The DNA of the CDR3 is TGTGCCAGCAGCTCTGGGACACTGGACTATCAGCCCCAGCATTTT. It is translated as CASSSGTLDYQPQHF.

The chain links TRBV18 to TRBJ1-2; TRBD1 agrees at 8 bases. Germline V lookup: CDR1 KGHSH, CDR2 LQKENI. CDR3 length: 15 amino acids. Unmatched junction bases numbered 8, after V lost 0 bases and J lost 8 bases. The CDR3 DNA reads as TGTGCCAGCTCACCACCAGTGAGCAGGGGGCAAGGCTACACCTTC. Protein sequence: CASSPPVSRGQGYTF. Together with reference TRBV18 and TRBJ1-2, the CDR3 gives the full variable domain: NAGVMQNPRHLVRRRGQEARLRCSPMKGHSHVYWYRQLPEEGLKFMVYLQKENIIDESGMPKERFSAEFPKEGPSILRIQQVVRGDSAAYFCASSPPVSRGQGYTFGSGTRLTVV.

This clone has just one count. J is TRBJ2-1 and V is TRBV5-1; 7 bases line up with TRBD2. Trimming cost V 4 bases and J 0 bases; bases outside gene matches: 4. CDR3 length equals 15 residues. The germline V gene has CDR1 SGHRS and CDR2 YFSETQ. CDR3 region: CASSQSGDSYNEQFF. The DNA of the CDR3 is TGCGCCAGCAGCCAAAGCGGGGACTCCTACAATGAGCAGTTCTTC.

The chain couples TRBV5-4 to TRBJ2-6; a weak D match, TRBD2 (6 bases). V was shortened by 0 bases and J by 4 bases, with 11 bases between the two germline ends. This CDR3 is 16 amino acids long. Per germline, CDR1 SGHNT and CDR2 YYREEE (reference sequence). This CDR3 reads CASSLVRGYGANVLTF. Written as DNA, the CDR3 is TGTGCCAGCAGCTTGGTACGGGGGTACGGGGCCAACGTCCTGACTTTC.

This chain links TRBV4-1 with TRBJ2-7; 8 nucleotides match TRBD1. CDR1 is MGHRA and CDR2 is YSYEKL in the germline V gene. This CDR3 has 12 residues. V gave up 3 bases and J gave up 6 bases; unmatched junction bases: 1. The CDR3 loop reads CASSQTGAEQYF. CDR3 bases: TGCGCCAGCAGCCAGACAGGGGCCGAGCAGTACTTC.

The genes are TRBV7-6 and TRBJ2-1; tentatively, D is TRBD1 (6 bases). Germline CDR1 is SGHVS and CDR2 is FNYEAQ. V gave up 1 base and J gave up 3 bases, with 13 bases separating them. The CDR3 sequence is 16 residues long. Here the CDR3 DNA reads TGTGCCAGCAGCTTAGATCTGGGGGCGATCTACAATGAGCAGTTCTTC. Its translation is CASSLDLGAIYNEQFF.

The J gene is TRBJ2-7, the V gene TRBV27; tentative D call: TRBD1 (7 bases). Germline V gene lookup returns CDR1 MNHEY and CDR2 SMNVEV (reference sequence). The CDR3 is made up of 10 amino acids. CDR3 DNA: TGTGCCAGCAGTTTAGCAGGGGGGTTTGTC. Translated: CASSLAGGFV.

V is TRBV27 and J is TRBJ2-3, with 7 bases fitting TRBD2. This CDR3 has 16 residues. The germline V gene encodes CDR1 MNHEY and CDR2 SMNVEV (reference sequence). V gave up 4 bases and J gave up 3 bases; unmatched junction bases: 10. The CDR3 reads CASSSWLAEGTDTQYF. The CDR3 bases are TGTGCCAGCAGTTCCTGGCTAGCGGAGGGTACAGATACGCAGTATTTT.

About this clone itself: In the same sample, other DNA sequences code for this CDR3. The genes are TRBV4-1 and TRBJ1-3, with D unresolved. The V and J ends lost 1 base and 0 bases respectively, with 7 bases between them. The CDR3 spans 15 residues. Germline CDR1 reads MGHRA; CDR2 reads YSYEKL. The DNA for the CDR3 is TGCGCCAGCAGCCAAGTCGGAGGCTCTGGAAACACCATATATTTT. This gives the protein CASSQVGGSGNTIYF.

The V and J genes are TRBV11-2 and TRBJ2-1; D is unclear. Trimming took 0 bases from V and 0 from J, leaving 6 bases between them. This CDR3 comprises 15 residues. Germline V gene sequence: CDR1 SGHAT, CDR2 FQNNGV. As DNA, the CDR3 is TGTGCCAGCAGCTTAGAGAGGAGCTCCTACAATGAGCAGTTCTTC. This codes for CASSLERSSYNEQFF.

The chain links TRBV5-6 to TRBJ2-1; the match to TRBD1 covers 7 bases. The CDR3 spans 13 residues. Germline trimming cut 1 base from V and 8 bases from J; bases unmatched to any gene: 3. From germline, CDR1 is SGHDT and CDR2 YYEEEE. The CDR3 protein is CASSLRQGHEQFF. The CDR3 nucleotides are TGTGCCAGCAGCTTGAGACAGGGTCATGAGCAGTTCTTC.

CDR3 nucleotides: TGTGCCAGCTCATCTTACACGGGGCGGGGTCCAAACACTGAAGCTTTCTTT. Its translation: CASSSYTGRGPNTEAFF. The V call is TRBV18, the J call TRBJ1-1, with TRBD1 as a possible D gene (5 bases). CDR3 length equals 17 residues. V was trimmed by 5 bases and J by 2 bases, leaving 21 bases between them. Germline values: CDR1 KGHSH, CDR2 LQKENI.

The CDR3 region has the DNA TGTGCCAGCTCACCAGGAATTATGACAGGGGCAGGGGAGACCCAGTACTTC. It yields the protein CASSPGIMTGAGETQYF. The V and J genes are TRBV18 and TRBJ2-5; TRBD1 agrees at 8 bases. The CDR3 extends over 17 amino acids. With V trimmed by 2 bases and J by 5 bases, 13 bases remained unmatched. The germline gives CDR1 KGHSH, CDR2 LQKENI.

The chain couples TRBV5-1 to TRBJ2-3; D ambiguous. V was clipped by 4 bases and J by 0 bases, with 18 bases between them. CDR1 is SGHRS and CDR2 is YFSETQ in the germline V gene. This CDR3 region has 17 residues. In DNA, the CDR3 is TGCGCCAGCAGCGTAAGAGGCCTGTTTACTAGCACAGATACGCAGTATTTT. This encodes CASSVRGLFTSTDTQYF.

The rearrangement joins TRBV5-1 to TRBJ1-1, with D possibly matching TRBD1 (6 bases). CDR1 is SGHRS and CDR2 is YFSETQ in the germline V gene. This CDR3 comprises 14 residues. Trimming stripped 2 bases from V and 8 bases from J, with 16 bases between. CDR3 coding DNA: TGCGCCAGCAGCTTCGACAACAGGGAACGGGAAGCTTTCTTT. Residues: CASSFDNREREAFF.